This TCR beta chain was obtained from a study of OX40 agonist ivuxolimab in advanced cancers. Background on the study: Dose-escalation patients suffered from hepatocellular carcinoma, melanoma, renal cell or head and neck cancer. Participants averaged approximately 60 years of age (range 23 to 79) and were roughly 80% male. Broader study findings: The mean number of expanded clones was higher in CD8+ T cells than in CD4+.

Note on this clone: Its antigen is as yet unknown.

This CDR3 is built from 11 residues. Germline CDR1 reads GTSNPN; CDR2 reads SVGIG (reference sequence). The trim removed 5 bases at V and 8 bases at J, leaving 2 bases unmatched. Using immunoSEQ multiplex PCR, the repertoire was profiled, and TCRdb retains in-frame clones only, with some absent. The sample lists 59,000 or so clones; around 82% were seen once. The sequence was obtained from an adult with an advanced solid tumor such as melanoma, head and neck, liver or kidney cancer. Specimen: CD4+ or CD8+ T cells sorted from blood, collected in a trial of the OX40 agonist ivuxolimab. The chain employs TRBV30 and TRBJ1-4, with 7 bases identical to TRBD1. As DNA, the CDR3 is TGTGCCTGGGTGGGACAGGAAAAACTGTTTTTT. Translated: CAWVGQEKLFF.